These 26 T cell receptor beta chains came from one sample sequenced in a study of STAT5B mutations in CD4+ large granular lymphocyte leukemia. Clones were sequenced by immunoSEQ multiplex PCR, and TCRdb holds only the in-frame ones, with some missing. The sample comprises about 35,000 clones, about 76% of which are singletons, and more than 2% rests with the top ten. The sequencing sample was made of CD4+ T cells from blood buffy coats. The source is a human donor in good health.

In this sample, this clone turned up a few times. J is TRBJ1-6 and V is TRBV6-5; weak D call: TRBD1 (5 bases). This CDR3 is built from 14 residues. The V and J ends lost 6 bases and 8 bases respectively, with 14 bases between them. The germline CDR1 and CDR2 sequences are MNHEY and SVGAGI. Here the CDR3 reads CASRGGTRHSPLHF. CDR3 DNA: TGTGCCAGCAGGGGGGGAACGAGGCATTCACCCCTCCACTTT.

This rearrangement joins TRBV6-5 to TRBJ2-5; unclear D gene. This CDR3 has 13 amino acids. Germline V gene sequence: CDR1 MNHEY, CDR2 SVGAGI. V shed 5 bases and J shed 5 bases, with 12 bases lying between them. The CDR3 spells CASSDRPRETQYF. The CDR3 coding sequence is TGTGCCAGCAGTGACCGTCCACGGGAGACCCAGTACTTC.

CDR3 DNA: TGTGCCAGAAGCCCCAGTCAAAGGCGTTCCGGCGACCCCGGGGAGCTGTTTTTT. As protein: CARSPSQRRSGDPGELFF. The rearrangement joins TRBV5-3 to TRBJ2-2, with no clear D. TRBV5-3 falls under the ORF class, with uncertain function. With 4 bases removed from V and 6 bases from J, the gap between germline ends came to 25 bases. This CDR3 is built from 18 residues.

The V and J genes are TRBV9 and TRBJ2-2; perhaps TRBD2 as D (6 bases). Trimming stripped 2 bases from V and 0 bases from J, with 8 bases between. The CDR3 contains 15 residues. Looked up from germline, CDR1 is SGDLS and CDR2 is YYNGEE. CDR3: CASSVTSSNTGELFF. The CDR3 nucleotides are TGTGCCAGCAGCGTCACTAGCTCGAACACCGGGGAGCTGTTTTTT.

This clone was seen a few times. The genes are TRBV30 and TRBJ2-1; TRBD2 agrees at 8 bases. Germline loops: CDR1 GTSNPN, CDR2 SVGIG (reference sequence). The ends lost 0 bases at V and 9 bases at J; junction bases unmatched: 4. CDR3 size: 13 residues. The CDR3 region is CAWSVGRASEQFF. CDR3 DNA sequence: TGTGCCTGGAGTGTCGGGAGGGCCAGTGAGCAGTTCTTC.

The chain has TRBV5-6 and TRBJ1-1; D is unclear. The CDR3 sequence is 15 residues long. CDR1 and CDR2 (germline): SGHDT, YYEEEE. Trimming left V 4 bases short and J 5 bases short, with 18 bases between. This chain's CDR3 is CASSDFGRVGTEAFF. Written as DNA, the CDR3 is TGTGCCAGCAGCGACTTCGGGAGGGTTGGGACTGAAGCTTTCTTT. Looking up the rest from reference TRBV5-6 and TRBJ1-1 gives the full variable domain: DAGVTQSPTHLIKTRGQQVTLRCSPKSGHDTVSWYQQALGQGPQFIFQYYEEEERQRGNFPDRFSGHQFPNYSSELNVNALLLGDSALYLCASSDFGRVGTEAFFGQGTRLTVV.

The chain uses TRBV5-5 and TRBJ1-5, with D possibly being TRBD1 (5 bases). With 0 bases removed from V and 4 bases from J, the gap between germline ends came to 11 bases. In germline, CDR1 is SGHKS, CDR2 YYEKEE (reference sequence). This CDR3 contains 15 residues. This chain's CDR3 is CASSLGGGTNQPQHF. The CDR3 nucleotides read TGTGCCAGCAGCTTGGGAGGAGGGACTAATCAGCCCCAGCATTTT. The variable domain in full, completed from reference TRBV5-5 and TRBJ1-5, reads DAGVTQSPTHLIKTRGQQVTLRCSPISGHKSVSWYQQVLGQGPQFIFQYYEKEERGRGNFPDRFSARQFPNYSSELNVNALLLGDSALYLCASSLGGGTNQPQHFGDGTRLSIL.

V is TRBV7-9 and J is TRBJ2-5; D perhaps matches TRBD1 (5 bases). The end of the DNA fits TRBJ2-7 better, so the J call may be wrong. The germline CDR1 and CDR2 sequences are SEHNR and FQNEAQ (reference sequence). This CDR3 comprises 13 residues. The CDR3 DNA reads TGTGCCAGCAGCTGGGGCCTCTCCTACGAGCAGTACTTC. Translation gives CASSWGLSYEQYF.

V and J are TRBV18 and TRBJ1-1; 9 bases map to TRBD1. Losses at the gene ends were 2 bases for V and 0 bases for J; bases not matched to a gene: 4. Germline V gene lookup returns CDR1 KGHSH and CDR2 LQKENI. CDR3 length: 16 amino acids. The DNA for the CDR3 is TGTGCCAGCTCACCAAACGACAGGGGGGTGAACACTGAAGCTTTCTTT. Protein: CASSPNDRGVNTEAFF.

The V call is TRBV6-5, the J call TRBJ1-1, with D perhaps matching TRBD1 (5 bases). Per the germline V gene, CDR1 is MNHEY and CDR2 is SVGAGI. V lost 0 bases and J 8 bases, leaving 13 bases between the germline ends. This CDR3 contains 14 residues. In nucleotides, the CDR3 is TGTGCCAGCAGTTACTCGAGGCAGGGTGGGGAAGCTTTCTTT. It codes for CASSYSRQGGEAFF.

This clone showed up just a few times. The chain links TRBV19 to TRBJ1-2; maybe TRBD1 (5 bases). This CDR3 is 14 amino acids long. The ends were cut back, 5 bases at V and 4 bases at J, with 14 bases in the middle. Germline CDR1 reads LNHDA; CDR2 reads SQIVND (reference sequence). The CDR3 DNA reads as TGTGCCAGTAGTCGGGACCCAAACCCCTATGGCTACACCTTC. Protein: CASSRDPNPYGYTF. The variable domain in full, with the rest retrieved from reference TRBV19 and TRBJ1-2, is DGGITQSPKYLFRKEGQNVTLSCEQNLNHDAMYWYRQDPGQGLRLIYYSQIVNDFQKGDIAEGYSVSREKKESFPLTVTSAQKNPTAFYLCASSRDPNPYGYTFGSGTRLTVV.

The rearrangement joins TRBV30 to TRBJ2-3; D is perhaps TRBD2 (6 bases). The V end was cut by 3 bases, the J end by 2 bases, with 12 bases between. The germline V gene encodes CDR1 GTSNPN and CDR2 SVGIG (reference sequence). This CDR3 spans 14 amino acids. In nucleotides, the CDR3 is TGTGCCTGGAGGTCAGTAGCGGCCACAGATACGCAGTATTTT. Encoded protein: CAWRSVAATDTQYF.

The CDR3 spells CASSLTSATNEKLFF. The CDR3 DNA reads as TGTGCCAGCAGCTTAACCTCTGCAACTAATGAAAAACTGTTTTTT. The rearrangement joins TRBV11-2 to TRBJ1-4; D is unclear. With 2 bases removed from V and 0 bases from J, the gap between germline ends came to 7 bases. The length of the CDR3 is 15 residues. CDR1 is SGHAT and CDR2 is FQNNGV in the germline V gene.

The chain employs TRBV6-6 and TRBJ1-2; D gene unclear. V lost 7 bases, J lost 2 bases, and 11 bases lay in between. The CDR3 is made up of 13 amino acids. Germline values: CDR1 MNHNY, CDR2 SVGAGI (reference sequence). The CDR3 protein is CASIPRANYGYTF. The CDR3 coding sequence is TGTGCCAGCATTCCCCGGGCGAACTATGGCTACACCTTC.

Comment on this clone: Other DNA sequences in this sample translate to the same CDR3. In nucleotides, the CDR3 is TGTGCCAGTAGCCTCGGGACTAGCCTAGAGACCCAGTACTTC. It translates to CASSLGTSLETQYF. This chain joins TRBV7-6 and TRBJ2-5; TRBD2 agrees at 9 bases. With V trimmed by 9 bases and J by 4 bases, 9 bases remained unmatched. Germline V gives CDR1 SGHVS, CDR2 FNYEAQ. CDR3 length: 14 amino acids.

In its sample, this clone was seen a few times. The chain employs TRBV21-1 and TRBJ1-2; the DNA was not used to check the table's D call, TRBD1. TRBV21-1 is listed as a pseudogene. The CDR3 loop spans 12 amino acids. CDR3 in amino acids: CASSPIQGKNTF. CDR3 sequence (DNA): TGTGCCAGCAGCCCGATCCAGGGGAAGAACACCTTC.

Only a few counts were recorded for this clone. The CDR3: CATREALGSNQPQHF. The CDR3 nucleotides are TGTGCCACCAGGGAGGCTCTAGGTAGCAATCAGCCCCAGCATTTT. This sequence joins TRBV19 and TRBJ1-5; tentative D call: TRBD1 (5 bases). V lost 10 bases, J lost 0 bases, and 16 bases lay in between. CDR1 and CDR2 from the germline V gene are LNHDA and SQIVND (reference sequence). The CDR3 runs to 15 residues.

The rearrangement links TRBV5-4 to TRBJ2-3; either TRBD1 or TRBD2 may fit D (6 bases each). The CDR3 length is 15 residues. V shed 0 bases and J shed 5 bases, with 13 bases lying between them. Per germline, CDR1 SGHNT and CDR2 YYREEE (reference sequence). CDR3: CASSLGGAGGDTQYF. In nucleotides, the CDR3 is TGTGCCAGCAGCTTGGGGGGGGCTGGCGGAGATACGCAGTATTTT.

The V and J genes are TRBV5-1 and TRBJ2-7, with TRBD1 matching over 7 bases. Germline V lookup: CDR1 SGHRS, CDR2 YFSETQ. Germline trimming cut 4 bases from V and 0 bases from J; bases unmatched to any gene: 7. This CDR3 is 15 amino acids long. CDR3 nucleotides: TGCGCCAGCAGCCCGAAAGGGGGCAGCTCCTACGAGCAGTACTTC. Its translation: CASSPKGGSSYEQYF.

The CDR3 nucleotides are TGTGCCAGCAGCAATCCCCAGGAGAACGAGAAGGTAGTGACCTTC. Its translation is CASSNPQENEKVVTF. The chain links TRBV5-6 to TRBJ1-2; D gene unclear. The V end was cut by 4 bases, the J end by 14 bases, with 27 bases between. The CDR3 has 15 residues. Germline loops: CDR1 SGHDT, CDR2 YYEEEE.

V gene TRBV2 combines with J gene TRBJ2-1; 8 bases align to TRBD1. The CDR3 extends over 15 amino acids. The germline gives CDR1 SNHLY, CDR2 FYNNEI. V lost 4 bases to trimming and J lost 11 bases; unmatched junction nucleotides: 13. CDR3 sequence reads: CASSATWGARGQQFF. In nucleotides, the CDR3 is TGTGCCAGCAGTGCCACCTGGGGGGCCAGGGGGCAGCAGTTCTTC.

The chain combines TRBV14 with TRBJ2-1, with TRBD1 identical over 9 bases. J gave up 6 bases and V 2 bases, and 5 bases lay outside the gene matches. The CDR3 has 15 residues. The germline CDR1 and CDR2 sequences are SGHDN and FVKESK. This chain's CDR3 is CASSQLQGAFNEQFF. The CDR3 DNA follows: TGTGCCAGCAGCCAATTACAGGGGGCTTTCAATGAGCAGTTCTTC.

The chain links TRBV5-3 to TRBJ2-7; 10 positions agree with TRBD2. TRBV5-3 is an ORF; its function is uncertain. The V gene end was trimmed by 5 bases and the J gene end by 1 base; junction bases not matched to a gene: 9. The CDR3 is 16 residues long. CDR3 coding DNA: TGTGCCAGAAGGTGTAGCGGGAGGATTCCATCCTACGAGCAGTACTTC. Amino acids: CARRCSGRIPSYEQYF.

The gene calls are TRBV6-1 and TRBJ2-2; weak D call: TRBD1 (6 bases). The germline V gene encodes CDR1 MNHNS and CDR2 SASEGT. The CDR3 loop spans 15 amino acids. V shed 6 bases and J shed 2 bases, with 13 bases lying between them. The CDR3 DNA reads TGTGCCAGCAGCCCGTCCGGGACAAACACCGGGGAGCTGTTTTTT. Translated, it gives CASSPSGTNTGELFF.

This chain connects TRBV5-6 to TRBJ2-2; D gene ambiguous. The CDR3 covers 11 residues. V lost 3 bases and J 8 bases, leaving 5 bases between the germline ends. Germline V lookup: CDR1 SGHDT, CDR2 YYEEEE. This CDR3 reads CASSYRGELFF. CDR3 DNA: TGTGCCAGCAGCTATAGGGGGGAGCTGTTTTTT.

V gene TRBV5-4 combines with J gene TRBJ1-1; no reliable D call. The V gene lost 5 bases and the J gene lost 0 bases, with 8 bases spanning the gap. The CDR3 sequence is 13 residues long. CDR1 and CDR2 from the germline V gene are SGHNT and YYREEE (reference sequence). This CDR3 is CASRQSLNTEAFF. Written as DNA, the CDR3 is TGTGCCAGCAGGCAGTCATTGAACACTGAAGCTTTCTTT. The variable domain in full, completed from reference TRBV5-4 and TRBJ1-1, reads ETGVTQSPTHLIKTRGQQVTLRCSSQSGHNTVSWYQQALGQGPQFIFQYYREEENGRGNFPPRFSGLQFPNYSSELNVNALELDDSALYLCASRQSLNTEAFFGQGTRLTVV.